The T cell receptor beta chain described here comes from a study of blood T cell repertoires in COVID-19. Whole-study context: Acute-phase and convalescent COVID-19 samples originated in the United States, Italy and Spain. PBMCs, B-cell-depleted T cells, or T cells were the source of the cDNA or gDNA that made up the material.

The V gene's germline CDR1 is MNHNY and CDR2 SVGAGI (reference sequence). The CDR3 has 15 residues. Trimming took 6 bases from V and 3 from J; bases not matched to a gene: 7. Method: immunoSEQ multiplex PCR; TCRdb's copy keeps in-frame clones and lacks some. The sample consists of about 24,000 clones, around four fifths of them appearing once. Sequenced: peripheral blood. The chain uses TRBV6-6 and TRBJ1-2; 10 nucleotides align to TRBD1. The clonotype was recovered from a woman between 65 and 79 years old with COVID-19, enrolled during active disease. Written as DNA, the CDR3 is TGTGCCAGCAGCCTCCGGGACAGGGGTTACTATGGCTACACCTTC. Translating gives CASSLRDRGYYGYTF.